This T cell receptor beta chain was found in a study of blood T cell repertoires in COVID-19. The data were produced by immunoSEQ multiplex PCR, yet TCRdb's version contains in-frame clones alone and is incomplete. The data show approximately 240,000 clones, 83% seen once. This CDR3 is built from 15 residues. V was cut by 0 bases and J by 5 bases, with 13 bases left in between. Germline values: CDR1 SGHAT, CDR2 FQNNGV. This receptor was taken from a human donor in a cohort sampled during active COVID-19. The sample was peripheral blood. V and J are TRBV11-2 and TRBJ1-2; D is unresolved. The DNA for the CDR3 is TGTGCCAGCAGCTTAGAGGGCCCGTCGAAATATGGCTACACCTTC. Protein: CASSLEGPSKYGYTF.